This T cell receptor (beta chain) was obtained from a study of identical twins (TCRdb year 2016). Regarding the complete study: To test whether fetal clonotypes persist, the study used deep sequencing on TCR alpha and beta repertoires from monozygotic twins, unrelated adults of various ages, and cord blood. To rule out contamination, the twin experiments were replicated at different times with different library preparation protocols.

V has 5 bases trimmed and J has 5 bases trimmed; junction bases matching no gene number 7. From the cysteine up to the phenylalanine, the CDR3 has a length of 14 residues. Only CDR3 DNA is held: 42 bases, read in frame from base 1. The germline V gene (reference sequence) provides CDR1 MNHEY and CDR2 SMNVEV. Every donor was a healthy Caucasian. The twin cohort comprised three pairs of female monozygotic twins, all aged about 18 to 29 years. The RNA used for TCR libraries was isolated from peripheral blood mononuclear cells. The paper's findings and limits, for the study overall: Compared with coincidental sharing between unrelated individuals, out-of-frame TCR alpha sequences shared between twins showed an excess of sequences with low generation probability. Out-of-frame TCR alpha sharing in monozygotic twins was systematically underestimated by recombination models, whereas sharing between unrelated individuals was in agreement with the recombination models. Because the same donors could not be followed over many years, conclusions were based on cross-sectional statistical analysis. Abundant cord blood beta clonotypes had fewer insertions, young adult naive repertoires showed a similar but weaker trend, and memory repertoires showed no such trend. Zero-insertion analyses could be partly confounded by invariant T cells such as MAIT and iNKT, though diverse VJ usage argued against such confounding for most clonotypes. In beta out-of-frame sequences, excess twin sharing was weaker, because having fewer shared sequences lowered the signal-to-noise ratio.

This clonotype was seen many times. The specificity of this receptor is unknown. No base-level quality is on record; no much larger clone is a single base apart. The method was 5' RACE. The sequencer listed for this sample is Illumina HiSeq 2000. A universal primer binding site was introduced by template switching, and a unique molecular identifier was present in the final cDNA, enabling accurate counting of TCR cDNA molecules. Specific primers in the conserved constant-segment region were used to synthesize first-strand cDNA for TCR alpha and beta chains. To control for contamination, each cDNA library was double barcoded with a SMART-Mk sample barcode plus Illumina barcodes. TruSeq adapter sequences, together with Illumina sample barcodes, were added in two successive PCR steps. The TCR alpha and beta cDNA libraries were sequenced on the Illumina HiSeq platform using custom primers. The authors' analysis ran thus. MiGEC processed the raw reads to extract unique molecular identifiers, while MiXCR was used to determine the CDR3 positions. Recombination models were inferred per individual with the repgenHMM and IGoR tools using an EM algorithm. The tcR package in R was used for shared clonotype analysis, with sharing normalized by the product of cloneset sizes. To study raw recombination free of thymic and clonal selection effects, out-of-frame nonproductive sequences were analyzed. TCRdb trimmed public reads at Q25 via fastp, called clones via MiXCR and kept in-frame beta chains. For every CDR3 protein sequence, its rows merge into one entry that carries the most common genes and DNA. The V and J calls shown here were made by TCRdb, not taken from the authors' results. The sample table contains a few hundred thousand distinct CDR3 sequences; only one count was recorded for 7.5% to 10% of them. The ten largest account for around 3% of the sample.

The same data also went into a second study, on yellow fever vaccine responses in identical twins. Looking at the second paper: The authors reported that the T cell response to vaccination in identical twins appeared partly convergent and partly personalized. Focusing on identical twins, the study followed the T cell clones that responded to the vaccine, and did so with precision.

The source material was PBMCs. The origin of this receptor is a woman between 18 and 30 years old in good health. The sequence links TRBV27 to TRBJ2-5; 8 nucleotides in the junction match TRBD1. The CDR3 amino acid sequence is: CASSTGTGYETQYF. The DNA reads TGTGCCAGCAGTACCGGGACAGGCTATGAGACCCAGTACTTC.